The 10 T cell receptor beta chains presented below share a single source sample, sequenced in a study of T cells after somatic rescue of genetic block. The assay was immunoSEQ multiplex PCR, and TCRdb's table has in-frame clones only and misses some. The sample lists fewer than 15,000 clones; approximately 70% were seen once. The sample comprised peripheral blood mononuclear cells (PBMCs). The receptor set was obtained from a boy between 10 and 17 years old.

This chain uses TRBV6-6 with TRBJ1-2; D possibly corresponds to TRBD1 (5 bases). V lost 0 bases to trimming and J lost 4 bases, with 12 bases between them. The germline V gene encodes CDR1 MNHNY and CDR2 SVGAGI (reference sequence). This CDR3 is built from 15 residues. CDR3 sequence (DNA): TGTGCCAGCAGTTACTCGCGCAGGGAAGCCTATGGCTACACCTTC. Translation gives CASSYSRREAYGYTF.

The chain has TRBV10-1 and TRBJ2-1; the D gene is possibly TRBD2 (6 bases). Germline V CDR1 and CDR2: WNHNN, SYGVQD (reference sequence). The ends were cut back, 0 bases at V and 0 bases at J, with 9 bases in the middle. The CDR3 is 16 residues long. DNA for the CDR3: TGCGCCAGCAGTGAGTCGGGGCGGGACTCCTACAATGAGCAGTTCTTC. Its protein product is CASSESGRDSYNEQFF.

This chain connects TRBV7-3 to TRBJ1-5; the D is unclear. The V gene's germline CDR1 is SGHTA and CDR2 FQGTGA. The CDR3 runs to 13 residues. V was pared by 2 bases and J by 7 bases, with 9 bases between. CDR3 sequence reads: CASSLGPGQPQHF. The CDR3 DNA reads as TGTGCCAGCAGCTTAGGGCCAGGACAGCCCCAGCATTTT.

The genes are TRBV7-9 and TRBJ1-1; weak D call: TRBD1 (5 bases). The germline gives CDR1 SEHNR, CDR2 FQNEAQ (reference sequence). This CDR3 has 14 residues. Trimming stripped 2 bases from V and 4 bases from J, with 11 bases between. The DNA for the CDR3 is TGTGCCAGCAGCTTATTAGGGGATAGCACTGAAGCTTTCTTT. Its protein product is CASSLLGDSTEAFF.

This chain connects TRBV6-5 to TRBJ1-5; maybe TRBD1 (6 bases). Germline CDR1 is MNHEY and CDR2 is SVGAGI. The CDR3 totals 13 residues. V was clipped by 10 bases and J by 3 bases, with 13 bases between them. The CDR3 DNA is TGTGCCACCAACAGGGCCCCCAATCAGCCCCAGCATTTT. Translation: CATNRAPNQPQHF.

This clone was picked up a small number of times. The chain recombines TRBV19 with TRBJ1-6, with 9 positions matching TRBD1. V lost 6 bases and J lost 6; bases outside the gene matches: 6. CDR1 is LNHDA, CDR2 SQIVND, per germline (reference sequence). CDR3 length: 15 amino acids. CDR3 bases: TGTGCCAGTAGGAGACCGGGACAGGGTAATTCACCCCTCCACTTT. It codes for CASRRPGQGNSPLHF.

This clone has just one count. The chain links TRBV18 to TRBJ1-4, with TRBD1 matching 7 bases. Germline-derived CDR1 and CDR2 are KGHSH and LQKENI. Trimming took 4 bases from V and 7 from J; bases not matched to a gene: 6. This CDR3 comprises 14 residues. CDR3 nucleotides: TGTGCCAGCTCACTAGGGGGCACGGGTGAAAAACTGTTTTTT. This encodes CASSLGGTGEKLFF.

The V gene is TRBV9, the J gene TRBJ2-1; 8 bases line up with TRBD2. With 0 bases clipped from V and 4 bases from J, the junction kept 0 bases outside the gene matches. CDR1 is SGDLS, CDR2 YYNGEE, per germline. CDR3 size: 14 residues. The CDR3 reads CASSVASGYNEQFF. CDR3 nucleotide sequence: TGTGCCAGCAGCGTAGCTAGCGGGTACAATGAGCAGTTCTTC.

This chain connects TRBV27 to TRBJ1-2, with TRBD1 matching over 12 bases. Germline V gene data show CDR1 as MNHEY and CDR2 as SMNVEV (reference sequence). The CDR3 consists of 15 residues. J lost 8 bases, V lost 6 bases, and 10 bases had no gene match. CDR3 nucleotides: TGTGCCAGCAGCCTCGGGACAGGGGGCGCGAAGGGCTACACCTTC. Protein sequence: CASSLGTGGAKGYTF.

The chain combines TRBV19 with TRBJ1-1; no firm D call. Germline CDR1 LNHDA, CDR2 SQIVND (reference sequence). V was clipped by 0 bases and J by 11 bases, with 7 bases between them. The CDR3 sequence is 11 residues long. Here the CDR3 DNA reads TGTGCCAGTAGTATAGATCTCCGTGCTTTCTTT. Amino acids: CASSIDLRAFF.